The 22 T cell receptor beta chains below all came from one sample that was sequenced in a study of shared clonotypes between healthy human individuals (dated by TCRdb to between 2020 and 2021). Libraries were prepared through the immunoSEQ multiplex PCR assay. As stored in TCRdb, this immuneACCESS dataset retains in-frame rearrangements with V and J assigned. A fraction of the clones does not appear; measured against another copy, unresolved V genes explain less than half of the discrepancy, and the remainder lacks a known reason. For this sample there are hundreds of thousands of clones; nearly 95% appear just once. The ten most abundant clones make up more than 20% of the sample. For the CD8 naive samples, CD45RO-negative cells were positively selected for CCR7, yielding a CD45RA+CCR7+ population from which TemRA cells were excluded. Sequencing used naive CD8+ T cells sorted from blood. The cell subset or site label on this specimen signifies: CD45RA+CCR7+. All receptors come from a man aged 25-45 years in good health.

CDR3 in DNA: TGTGCCAGTAATGGGCCGAAGGGGGAGACCCAGTACTTC. It specifies CASNGPKGETQYF. The chain carries TRBV19 and TRBJ2-5, with a weak D call TRBD1 (5 bases). CDR1 and CDR2 (germline): LNHDA, SQIVND (reference sequence). The V end lost 7 bases, the J end lost 5 bases, and 14 bases lay between the germline ends. The CDR3 extends over 13 amino acids.

The rearrangement uses TRBV7-9 and TRBJ2-7, with 8 nucleotides matching TRBD1. Germline V gene data show CDR1 as SEHNR and CDR2 as FQNEAQ (reference sequence). The V segment lost 5 bases and the J segment 1 base; nucleotides outside the gene matches: 7. CDR3 length: 15 residues. The CDR3 spells CASSIGQGESYEQYF. The CDR3 DNA reads TGTGCCAGCAGCATAGGACAGGGAGAATCCTACGAGCAGTACTTC.

The V gene is TRBV7-6, the J gene TRBJ2-1; perhaps TRBD1 as D (5 bases). In germline, CDR1 is SGHVS, CDR2 FNYEAQ. This CDR3 comprises 15 residues. V lost 6 bases and J 5 bases, leaving 17 bases between the germline ends. CDR3 DNA sequence: TGTGCCAGCAGGGACGGGCAGGGTTTCCACAATGAGCAGTTCTTC. This translates into CASRDGQGFHNEQFF.

The J gene is TRBJ2-7, the V gene TRBV29-1, with 8 bases aligning to TRBD2. Germline CDR1 reads SQVTM; CDR2 reads ANQGSEA. This CDR3 is built from 15 residues. V gave up 0 bases and J gave up 1 base; unmatched junction bases: 5. The CDR3 bases are TGCAGCGTTGAAGATCGGGGGGGAAGGTCCTACGAGCAGTACTTC. Translating it yields CSVEDRGGRSYEQYF.

This clone was counted once. This chain joins TRBV19 and TRBJ2-1; 8 bases line up with TRBD2. CDR1 and CDR2 (germline): LNHDA, SQIVND (reference sequence). The CDR3 extends over 14 amino acids. Losses at the gene ends were 7 bases for V and 4 bases for J; bases not matched to a gene: 6. The CDR3 region has the DNA TGTGCCAGTAACAGCGGGAGATCTTACAATGAGCAGTTCTTC. It codes for CASNSGRSYNEQFF. Complete variable domain (other parts from reference TRBV19 and TRBJ2-1): DGGITQSPKYLFRKEGQNVTLSCEQNLNHDAMYWYRQDPGQGLRLIYYSQIVNDFQKGDIAEGYSVSREKKESFPLTVTSAQKNPTAFYLCASNSGRSYNEQFFGPGTRLTVL.

CDR3 loop: CASSQEELAGKEQFF. CDR3 in DNA: TGTGCCAGCAGCCAAGAAGAACTAGCGGGAAAAGAGCAGTTCTTC. The chain is built from TRBV4-2 and TRBJ2-1; 10 bases line up with TRBD2. The CDR3 sequence is 15 residues long. Germline CDR1 and CDR2: LGHNA and YNFKEQ. The V segment lost 0 bases and the J segment 10 bases; nucleotides outside the gene matches: 6.

The chain carries TRBV27 and TRBJ1-2; possible D gene TRBD1, 5 bases. The CDR3 is made up of 16 amino acids. V was trimmed by 3 bases and J by 0 bases, leaving 14 bases between them. CDR1 and CDR2 (germline): MNHEY, SMNVEV (reference sequence). The chain's CDR3 is CASSFNGARANYGYTF. The CDR3 region has the DNA TGTGCCAGCAGTTTTAATGGGGCCCGAGCTAACTATGGCTACACCTTC.

The V and J genes are TRBV11-2 and TRBJ2-7; 8 nucleotides match TRBD1. Germline values: CDR1 SGHAT, CDR2 FQNNGV. The CDR3 loop spans 17 amino acids. Losses at the gene ends were 1 base for V and 1 base for J; bases not matched to a gene: 9. The CDR3 nucleotides are TGTGCCAGCAGCTTAGGTCAGGGGGCGGTTCAGTCCTACGAGCAGTACTTC. Translated, it gives CASSLGQGAVQSYEQYF.

The chain carries TRBV7-6 and TRBJ2-2, with D possibly TRBD2 on 6 matching bases. The V end was cut by 4 bases, the J end by 3 bases, with 12 bases between. CDR3 length equals 15 residues. CDR1 and CDR2 from the germline V gene are SGHVS and FNYEAQ. CDR3 DNA sequence: TGTGCCAGCAGCTCCCGACGGGACTACACCGGGGAGCTGTTTTTT. Amino acids: CASSSRRDYTGELFF.

The chain joins TRBV7-9 to TRBJ2-7; D is unclear. V was pared by 2 bases and J by 4 bases, with 9 bases between. Per the germline V gene, CDR1 is SEHNR and CDR2 is FQNEAQ (reference sequence). The CDR3 has 13 residues. In nucleotides, the CDR3 is TGTGCCAGCAGCTTATTGTCGGGTTACGAGCAGTACTTC. This sequence encodes CASSLLSGYEQYF. Filled out from reference TRBV7-9 and TRBJ2-7, the complete variable domain reads DTGVSQNPRHKITKRGQNVTFRCDPISEHNRLYWYRQTLGQGPEFLTYFQNEAQLEKSRLLSDRFSAERPKGSFSTLEIQRTEQGDSAMYLCASSLLSGYEQYFGPGTRLTVT.

This clone was counted once. V gene TRBV2 combines with J gene TRBJ2-1; D not certain. The CDR3 totals 14 residues. V shed 6 bases and J shed 2 bases, with 11 bases lying between them. CDR1 and CDR2 (germline): SNHLY, FYNNEI. CDR3 DNA sequence: TGTGCCAGCAGACGGACCCCTGCCTACAATGAGCAGTTCTTC. Translated, it gives CASRRTPAYNEQFF. The full variable domain, its missing parts supplied by reference TRBV2 and TRBJ2-1, is EPEVTQTPSHQVTQMGQEVILRCVPISNHLYFYWYRQILGQKVEFLVSFYNNEISEKSEIFDDQFSVERPDGSNFTLKIRSTKLEDSAMYFCASRRTPAYNEQFFGPGTRLTVL.

The J gene is TRBJ2-1, the V gene TRBV29-1; TRBD2 aligns across 7 bases. Per germline, CDR1 SQVTM and CDR2 ANQGSEA. J lost 4 bases, V lost 0 bases, and 3 bases had no gene match. This CDR3 is 14 amino acids long. CDR3 loop: CSVEEASGYNEQFF. The CDR3 region has the DNA TGCAGCGTTGAAGAAGCTAGCGGTTACAATGAGCAGTTCTTC.

The rearrangement joins TRBV11-2 to TRBJ1-1, with a possible D match to TRBD1 (5 bases). There are 14 residues in the CDR3. The germline gives CDR1 SGHAT, CDR2 FQNNGV. Trimming shortened V by 2 bases and J by 3 bases, and 10 bases separated the two germline ends. The CDR3 sequence: CASSLRGSYTEAFF. CDR3 DNA: TGTGCCAGCAGCTTAAGGGGCAGCTACACTGAAGCTTTCTTT.

This chain uses TRBV7-9 with TRBJ2-1; D is unresolved. The V gene's germline CDR1 is SEHNR and CDR2 FQNEAQ (reference sequence). The CDR3 length is 13 residues. V was clipped by 4 bases and J by 8 bases, with 12 bases between them. The CDR3 nucleotides read TGTGCCAGCAGCTCCCCCGCGGTTGATGAGCAGTTCTTC. It is translated as CASSSPAVDEQFF. Supplemented by reference TRBV7-9 and TRBJ2-1, the full variable domain reads DTGVSQNPRHKITKRGQNVTFRCDPISEHNRLYWYRQTLGQGPEFLTYFQNEAQLEKSRLLSDRFSAERPKGSFSTLEIQRTEQGDSAMYLCASSSPAVDEQFFGPGTRLTVL.

The J gene is TRBJ2-7, the V gene TRBV4-3; no firm D call. Germline V gene data show CDR1 as LGHNA and CDR2 as YSLEER. The CDR3 consists of 15 residues. The V gene lost 5 bases and the J gene lost 0 bases, with 14 bases spanning the gap. CDR3 sequence reads: CASSSLQDPSYEQYF. The CDR3 DNA is TGCGCCAGCAGCTCTCTCCAGGACCCCTCCTACGAGCAGTACTTC.

This chain joins TRBV7-2 and TRBJ2-7; 12 bases are shared with TRBD1. The CDR3 sequence is 14 residues long. The germline CDR1 and CDR2 sequences are SGHTA and FQGNSA. V dropped 5 bases and J dropped 5; count of bases not matched to a gene: 4. CDR3 in DNA: TGTGCCAGCAGCCGGGGACAGGGGGCTGACGAGCAGTACTTC. This encodes CASSRGQGADEQYF.

This clone appeared a single time. V and J are TRBV9 and TRBJ2-1, with 9 bases matching TRBD2. CDR1 is SGDLS and CDR2 is YYNGEE in the germline V gene. The CDR3 contains 14 residues. The ends lost 7 bases at V and 7 bases at J; junction bases unmatched: 9. CDR3 in amino acids: CASSLSGSYNEQFF. In nucleotides, the CDR3 is TGTGCCAGCTCCCTTAGCGGGAGTTATAATGAGCAGTTCTTC.

The rearrangement links TRBV7-3 to TRBJ2-1; 13 nucleotides match TRBD2. Losses at the gene ends were 4 bases for V and 5 bases for J; bases not matched to a gene: 5. The CDR3 spans 16 residues. In germline, CDR1 is SGHTA, CDR2 FQGTGA. CDR3 nucleotides: TGTGCCAGCAGCTCCTCCGGGACTAGCGGGAACAATGAGCAGTTCTTC. This sequence encodes CASSSSGTSGNNEQFF.

With regard to this clone: The sample contains more than one DNA sequence encoding this CDR3. CDR3 sequence: CASSLGLAGVRETQYF. CDR3 bases: TGCGCCAGCAGCTTGGGACTAGCGGGAGTACGGGAGACCCAGTACTTC. The chain combines TRBV5-1 with TRBJ2-5; 12 bases are shared with TRBD2. Trimming at V came to 0 bases and at J to 5 bases, leaving 5 bases not matched to a gene. The CDR3 is made up of 16 amino acids. CDR1 SGHRS and CDR2 YFSETQ come from the germline V gene.

The V and J genes are TRBV5-3 and TRBJ1-3; a weak D match, TRBD1 (6 bases). TRBV5-3 is classed as an ORF, of uncertain function. The CDR3 is 17 amino acids. Trimming stripped 9 bases from V and 0 bases from J, with 22 bases between. The DNA for the CDR3 is TGTGCCACGTGGCTCGGGGCGACAGGCCACTCTGGAAACACCATATATTTT. Protein: CATWLGATGHSGNTIYF.

V and J are TRBV29-1 and TRBJ2-1; D is possibly TRBD2 (5 bases). Germline lookup yields CDR1 SQVTM and CDR2 ANQGSEA. V was trimmed by 5 bases and J by 5 bases, leaving 13 bases between them. This CDR3 is built from 13 residues. This CDR3 is CSVTSSQNNEQFF. In DNA form, the CDR3 reads TGCAGCGTTACCTCTAGCCAAAACAATGAGCAGTTCTTC.

This clone was seen more than once but under ten times. This chain connects TRBV11-2 to TRBJ1-2; no reliable D call. The CDR3 consists of 12 residues. Germline V gene data show CDR1 as SGHAT and CDR2 as FQNNGV. V shed 0 bases and J shed 8 bases, with 7 bases lying between them. The CDR3 DNA follows: TGTGCCAGCAGCTTAGATCAAGAGGGCTACACCTTC. Encoded protein: CASSLDQEGYTF.